This TCR beta chain was identified during a study of CXCR3-negative and CXCR3-positive naive CD8 T cells. Whole-study results and caveats: For naive cells, CXCR3-negative and CXCR3-positive subsets had similar TRBV-TRBJ usage; for memory cells, usage differed. Memory CD8+ cells showed much lower diversity, while both naive subsets were comparably high. It was found that naive subsets had comparable surface CD5, and TCR strength was inferred from TRB CDR3 properties. TRB CDR3 hydrophobicity was greater in CXCR3-positive naive cells than in CXCR3-negative naive cells.

The length of the CDR3 is 16 residues. In germline, CDR1 is LGHNA, CDR2 YSLEER. UMI-labeled 5' RACE yielded the TRB cDNA libraries. After re-calling the 5' RACE reads, TCRdb lists one entry per CDR3 protein, DNA absent. The sample table sets out around 160,000 distinct CDR3 sequences. Turning to this clonotype: Its antigen is not identified.

Researchers reported sorting every CD8+ T cell subset in triplicate, roughly 300,000 cells per sort. Sequencing was performed on naive CXCR3+ CD8+ T cells from blood. The subset: CD45RO-CCR7+CD27+CD95- naive CD8+ T cells expressing CXCR3 (TNR3+). The V gene is TRBV4-3, the J gene TRBJ2-1. This sequence originates from a human donor in good health. Some clones in this sample may be carry-over from other donors' samples. CDR3 sequence reads: CASSQEVRSSYNAQFF.